What follows is one TCR beta chain and its context. Its antigen remains unknown. Samples came from axillary lymph nodes draining the breast cancer. Losses at the gene ends were 5 bases for V and 8 bases for J; bases not matched to a gene: 12. The CDR3 length is 16 residues. Germline V gene data show CDR1 as SNHLY and CDR2 as FYNNEI. The sample comes from a study of breast tumors, draining lymph nodes, adjacent tissues. Study results and caveats: Data fit most tumor T cells coming from lymph node, expanding in tumor. Compared with basal-like, luminal-like tumors shared significantly more repertoire with nontumor tissue. Tumor repertoires ranked between lymph nodes and nontumor tissue in diversity, with V and J gene preferences. That most tumor T cells come from lymph nodes remained unproven.

TCRdb fed the multiplex PCR reads into MiXCR, producing one record per CDR3 protein. This sample yields around 150,000 distinct CDR3 sequences, of which about 30% are seen a single time; 2.3% belongs to the top ten. This chain links TRBV2 with TRBJ1-3; 10 bases are a match to TRBD1. Input material: axillary lymph node tissue. The origin of this receptor is a female donor with breast cancer. Some clones in this sample may be carry-over from other donors' samples. The CDR3 region has the DNA TGTGCCAGCAGTTTCGTGACAGGGGGCTCTGGCTACACCATATATTTT. Translation: CASSFVTGGSGYTIYF. The whole variable domain, remainder taken from reference TRBV2 and TRBJ1-3, is EPEVTQTPSHQVTQMGQEVILRCVPISNHLYFYWYRQILGQKVEFLVSFYNNEISEKSEIFDDQFSVERPDGSNFTLKIRSTKLEDSAMYFCASSFVTGGSGYTIYFGEGSWLTVV.